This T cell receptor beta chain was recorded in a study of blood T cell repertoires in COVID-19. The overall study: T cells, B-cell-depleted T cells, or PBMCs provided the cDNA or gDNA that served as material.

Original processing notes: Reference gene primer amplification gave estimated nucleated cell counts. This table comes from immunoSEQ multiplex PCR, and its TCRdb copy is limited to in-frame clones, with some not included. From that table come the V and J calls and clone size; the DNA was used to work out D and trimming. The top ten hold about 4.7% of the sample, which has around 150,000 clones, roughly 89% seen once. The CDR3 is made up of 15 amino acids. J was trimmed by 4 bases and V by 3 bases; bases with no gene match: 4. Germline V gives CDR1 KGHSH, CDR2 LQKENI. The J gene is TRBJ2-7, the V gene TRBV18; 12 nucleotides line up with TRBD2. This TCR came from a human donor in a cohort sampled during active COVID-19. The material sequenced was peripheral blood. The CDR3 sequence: CASSPTSGSGYEQYF. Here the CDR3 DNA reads TGTGCCAGCTCACCGACTAGCGGGAGCGGGTACGAGCAGTACTTC. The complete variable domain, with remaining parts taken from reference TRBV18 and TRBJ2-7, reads NAGVMQNPRHLVRRRGQEARLRCSPMKGHSHVYWYRQLPEEGLKFMVYLQKENIIDESGMPKERFSAEFPKEGPSILRIQQVVRGDSAAYFCASSPTSGSGYEQYFGPGTRLTVT.